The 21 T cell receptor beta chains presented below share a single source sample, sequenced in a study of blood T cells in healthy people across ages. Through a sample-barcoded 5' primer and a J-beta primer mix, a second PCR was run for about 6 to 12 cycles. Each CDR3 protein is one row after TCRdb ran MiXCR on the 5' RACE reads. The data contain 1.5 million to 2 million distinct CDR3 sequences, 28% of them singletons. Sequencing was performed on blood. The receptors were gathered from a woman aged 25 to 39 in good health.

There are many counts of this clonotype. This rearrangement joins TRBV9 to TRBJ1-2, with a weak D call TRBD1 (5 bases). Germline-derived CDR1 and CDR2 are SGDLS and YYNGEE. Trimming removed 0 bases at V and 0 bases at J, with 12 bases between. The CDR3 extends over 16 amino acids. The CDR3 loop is CASSVGPVDTNYGYTF. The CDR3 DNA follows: TGTGCCAGCAGCGTAGGACCGGTGGACACTAACTATGGCTACACCTTC. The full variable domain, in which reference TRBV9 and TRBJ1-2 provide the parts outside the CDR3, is DSGVTQTPKHLITATGQRVTLRCSPRSGDLSVYWYQQSLDQGLQFLIQYYNGEERAKGNILERFSAQQFPDLHSELNLSSLELGDSALYFCASSVGPVDTNYGYTFGSGTRLTVV.

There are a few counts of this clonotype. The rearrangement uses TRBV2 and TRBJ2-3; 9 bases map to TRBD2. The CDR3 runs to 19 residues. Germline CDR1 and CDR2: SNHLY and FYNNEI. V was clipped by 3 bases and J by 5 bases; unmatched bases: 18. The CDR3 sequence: CASSDEPGLAFEYGDTQYF. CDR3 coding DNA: TGTGCCAGCAGTGATGAGCCGGGACTAGCATTTGAATATGGAGATACGCAGTATTTT.

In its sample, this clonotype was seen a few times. The CDR3 is CASSPRKFYSNQPQHF. CDR3 in DNA: TGTGCCAGCAGTCCCAGGAAATTTTATAGCAATCAGCCCCAGCATTTT. The genes are TRBV28 and TRBJ1-5, with D unresolved. Germline-derived CDR1 and CDR2 are MDHEN and SYDVKM. There are 16 residues in the CDR3. Trimming pared 5 bases from V and 0 bases from J, leaving 14 bases between.

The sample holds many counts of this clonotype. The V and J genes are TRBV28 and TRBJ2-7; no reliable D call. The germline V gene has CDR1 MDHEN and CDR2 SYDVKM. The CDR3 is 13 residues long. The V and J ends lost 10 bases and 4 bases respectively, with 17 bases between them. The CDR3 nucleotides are TGTGCCACCGAAACCAGGACCCGGTACGAGCAGTACTTC. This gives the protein CATETRTRYEQYF.

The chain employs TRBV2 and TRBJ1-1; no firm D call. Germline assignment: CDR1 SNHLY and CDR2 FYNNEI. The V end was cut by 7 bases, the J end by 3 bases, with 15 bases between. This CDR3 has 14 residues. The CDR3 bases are TGTGCCAGCAAATCAGCGGAACGAGACACTGAAGCTTTCTTT. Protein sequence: CASKSAERDTEAFF.

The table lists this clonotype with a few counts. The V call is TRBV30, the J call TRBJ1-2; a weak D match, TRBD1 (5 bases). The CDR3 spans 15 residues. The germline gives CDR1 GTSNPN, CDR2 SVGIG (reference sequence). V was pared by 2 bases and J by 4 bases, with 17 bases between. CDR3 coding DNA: TGTGCCTGGAGTCCCTGGGAGGCCGGGGGCTATGGCTACACCTTC. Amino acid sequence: CAWSPWEAGGYGYTF.

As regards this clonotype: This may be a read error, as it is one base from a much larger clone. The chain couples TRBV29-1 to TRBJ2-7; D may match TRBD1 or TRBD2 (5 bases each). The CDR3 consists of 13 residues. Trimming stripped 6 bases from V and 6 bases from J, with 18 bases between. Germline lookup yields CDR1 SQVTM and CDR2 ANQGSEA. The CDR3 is CSVNFGTQREQYF. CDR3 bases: TGCAGCGTGAACTTCGGGACCCAACGCGAGCAGTACTTC.

The CDR3 DNA reads as TGTGCCAGCAGCTCGGACAGGGGAGGCATCGGGGAGCTGTTTTTT. Its translation is CASSSDRGGIGELFF. The gene calls are TRBV13 and TRBJ2-2, with 9 bases that match TRBD1. V lost 4 bases, J lost 7 bases, and 7 bases stayed unmatched. The CDR3 runs 15 residues. Germline CDR1 PRHDT, CDR2 FYEKMQ (reference sequence).

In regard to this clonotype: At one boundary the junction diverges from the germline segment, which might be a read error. The CDR3 sequence: CVSRQDLAANEQFF. CDR3 sequence (DNA): TGTGTCAGCAGGCAAGATCTAGCCGCCAATGAGCAGTTCTTC. J is TRBJ2-1 and V is TRBV7-2; tentative D call: TRBD2 (5 bases). The germline CDR1 and CDR2 sequences are SGHTA and FQGNSA. This CDR3 has 14 residues.

CDR3 sequence reads: CASSSRQRASSNYGYTF. The CDR3 DNA reads TGTGCCAGCAGCTCAAGGCAGAGGGCGTCTAGTAACTATGGCTACACCTTC. The chain recombines TRBV7-8 with TRBJ1-2; D not resolved. Trimming shortened V by 4 bases and J by 1 base, and 19 bases separated the two germline ends. This CDR3 has 17 residues. CDR1 SGHVS and CDR2 FQNEAQ come from the germline V gene.

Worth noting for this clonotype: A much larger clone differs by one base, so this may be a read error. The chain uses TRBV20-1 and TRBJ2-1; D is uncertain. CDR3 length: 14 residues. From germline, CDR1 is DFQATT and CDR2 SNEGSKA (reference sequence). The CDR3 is CSASAASPYNEQCF. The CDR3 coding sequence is TGCAGTGCGTCGGCAGCGAGCCCCTACAATGAGCAGTGCTTC.

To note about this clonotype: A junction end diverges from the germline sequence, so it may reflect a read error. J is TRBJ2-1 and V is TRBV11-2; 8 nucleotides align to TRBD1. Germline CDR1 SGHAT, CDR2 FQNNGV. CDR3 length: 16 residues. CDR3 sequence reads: CAISLRQGLFNNEQFF. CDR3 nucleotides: TGTGCCATCAGCTTGCGACAGGGGCTCTTCAACAATGAGCAGTTCTTC.

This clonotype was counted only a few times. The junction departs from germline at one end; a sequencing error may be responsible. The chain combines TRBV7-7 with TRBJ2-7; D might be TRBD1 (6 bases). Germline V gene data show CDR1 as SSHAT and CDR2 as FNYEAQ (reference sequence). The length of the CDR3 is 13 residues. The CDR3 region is CAGSEQQGYEQYF. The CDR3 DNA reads TGTGCCGGCAGCGAACAACAGGGCTACGAGCAGTACTTC. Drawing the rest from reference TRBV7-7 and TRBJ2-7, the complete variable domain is GAGVSQSPRYKVTKRGQDVTLRCDPISSHATLYWYQQALGQGPEFLTYFNYEAQPDKSGLPSDRFSAERPEGSISTLTIQRTEQRDSAMYRCAGSEQQGYEQYFGPGTRLTVT.

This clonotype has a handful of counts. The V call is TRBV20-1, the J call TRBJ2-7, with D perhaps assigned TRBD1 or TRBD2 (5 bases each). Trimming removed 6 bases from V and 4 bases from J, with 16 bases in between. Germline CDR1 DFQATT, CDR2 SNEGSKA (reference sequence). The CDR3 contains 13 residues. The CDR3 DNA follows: TGCAGTGCCCCGATTGGGGGATCTTACGAGCAGTACTTC. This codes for CSAPIGGSYEQYF.

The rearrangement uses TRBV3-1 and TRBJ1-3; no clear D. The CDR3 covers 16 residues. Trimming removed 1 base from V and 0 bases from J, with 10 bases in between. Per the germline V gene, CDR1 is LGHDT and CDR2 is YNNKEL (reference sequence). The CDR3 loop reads CASSQGIRVSGNTIYF. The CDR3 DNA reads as TGTGCCAGCAGCCAAGGTATCAGAGTCTCTGGAAACACCATATATTTT.

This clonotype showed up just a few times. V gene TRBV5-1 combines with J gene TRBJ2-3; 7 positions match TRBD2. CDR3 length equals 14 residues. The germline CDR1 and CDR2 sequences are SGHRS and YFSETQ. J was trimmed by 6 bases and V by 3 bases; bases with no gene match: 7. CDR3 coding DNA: TGCGCCAGCAGCTGGCTAGCGGATGCGGATACGCAGTATTTT. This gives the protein CASSWLADADTQYF.

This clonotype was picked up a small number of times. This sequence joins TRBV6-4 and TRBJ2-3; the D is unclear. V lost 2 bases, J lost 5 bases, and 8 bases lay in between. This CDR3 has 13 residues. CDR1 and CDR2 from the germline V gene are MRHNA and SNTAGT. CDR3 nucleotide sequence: TGTGCCAGCAGTGACACAAAACAAGATACGCAGTATTTT. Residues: CASSDTKQDTQYF.

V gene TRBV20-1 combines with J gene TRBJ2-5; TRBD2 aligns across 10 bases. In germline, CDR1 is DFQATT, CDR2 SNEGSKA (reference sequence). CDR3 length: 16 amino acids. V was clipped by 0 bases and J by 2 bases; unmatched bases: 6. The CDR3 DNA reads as TGCAGTGCTAGAGACCCAGCGGGGGGGCGGCAAGAGACCCAGTACTTC. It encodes CSARDPAGGRQETQYF.

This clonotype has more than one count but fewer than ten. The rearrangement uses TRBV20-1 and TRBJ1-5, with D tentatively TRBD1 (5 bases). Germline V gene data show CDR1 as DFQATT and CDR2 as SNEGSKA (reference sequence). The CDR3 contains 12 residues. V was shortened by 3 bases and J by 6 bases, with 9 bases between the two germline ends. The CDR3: CSARMGLQPQHF. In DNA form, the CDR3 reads TGCAGTGCTAGGATGGGGCTTCAGCCCCAGCATTTT.

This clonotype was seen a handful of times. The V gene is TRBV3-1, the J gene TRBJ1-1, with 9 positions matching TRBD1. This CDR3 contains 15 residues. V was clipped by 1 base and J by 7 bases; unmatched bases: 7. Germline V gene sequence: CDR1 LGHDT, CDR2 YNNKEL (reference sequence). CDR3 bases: TGTGCCAGCAGCCAAGGAGGGACAGGGTTCGGTGAAGCTTTCTTT. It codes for CASSQGGTGFGEAFF.

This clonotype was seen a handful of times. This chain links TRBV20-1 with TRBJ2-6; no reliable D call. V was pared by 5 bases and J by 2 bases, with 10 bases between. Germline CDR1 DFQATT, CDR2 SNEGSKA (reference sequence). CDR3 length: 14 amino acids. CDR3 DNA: TGCAGTGCTTCTCAGCTAGCTGGGGCCAACGTCCTGACTTTC. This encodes CSASQLAGANVLTF.